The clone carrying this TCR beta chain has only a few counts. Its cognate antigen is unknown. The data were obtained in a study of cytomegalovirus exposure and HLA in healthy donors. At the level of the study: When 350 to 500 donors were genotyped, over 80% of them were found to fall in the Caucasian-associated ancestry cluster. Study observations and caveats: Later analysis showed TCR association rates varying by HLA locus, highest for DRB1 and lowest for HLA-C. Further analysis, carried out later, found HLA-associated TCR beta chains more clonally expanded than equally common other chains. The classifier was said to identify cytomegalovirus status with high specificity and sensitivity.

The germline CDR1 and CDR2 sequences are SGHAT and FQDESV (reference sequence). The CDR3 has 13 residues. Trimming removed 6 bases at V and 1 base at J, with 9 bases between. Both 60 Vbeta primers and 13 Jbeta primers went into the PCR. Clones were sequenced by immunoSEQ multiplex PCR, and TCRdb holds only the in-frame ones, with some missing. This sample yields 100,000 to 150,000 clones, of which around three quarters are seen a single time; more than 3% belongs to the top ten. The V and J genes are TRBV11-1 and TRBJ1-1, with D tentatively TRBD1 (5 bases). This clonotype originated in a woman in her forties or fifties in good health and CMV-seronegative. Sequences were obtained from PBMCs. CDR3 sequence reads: CASRKGSNTEAFF. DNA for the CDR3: TGTGCCAGCAGAAAGGGGTCGAACACTGAAGCTTTCTTT.